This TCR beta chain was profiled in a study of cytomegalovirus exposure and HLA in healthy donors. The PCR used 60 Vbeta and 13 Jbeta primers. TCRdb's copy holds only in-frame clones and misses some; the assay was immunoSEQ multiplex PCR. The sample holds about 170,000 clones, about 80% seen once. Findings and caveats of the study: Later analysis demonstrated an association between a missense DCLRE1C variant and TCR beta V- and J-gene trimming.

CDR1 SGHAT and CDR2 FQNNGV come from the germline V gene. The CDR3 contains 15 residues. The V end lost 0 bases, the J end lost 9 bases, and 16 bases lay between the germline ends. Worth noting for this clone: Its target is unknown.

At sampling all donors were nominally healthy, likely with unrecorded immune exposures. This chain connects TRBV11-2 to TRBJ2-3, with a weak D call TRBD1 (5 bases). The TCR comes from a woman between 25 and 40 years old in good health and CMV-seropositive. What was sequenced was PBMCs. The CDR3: CASSLESLVGRTQYF. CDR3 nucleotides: TGTGCCAGCAGCTTAGAGTCCCTAGTGGGGCGAACGCAGTATTTT.